The clone carrying this T cell receptor (beta chain) came up once. The antigen remains undetermined. The length of the CDR3 is 14 residues. CDR1 and CDR2 from the germline V gene are SNHLY and FYNNEI. Trimming took 0 bases from V and 4 from J, leaving 9 bases between them. Profiling relied on immunoSEQ multiplex PCR, and the TCRdb table lists in-frame clones only, not all of them. Found here are approximately 110,000 clones, around 82% of them singletons; the top ten hold about 9%. This specimen comes from a study of T cell responses to AZD1222 COVID-19 vaccine. Across the whole study: Investigators merged groups given second doses at roughly 4 or roughly 12 weeks.

Notes on the study in general: Baseline seropositivity characterized only a handful of AZD1222 recipients. As reported, nearly half of all spike-specific TCRs target variant regions that are unmutated.

The receptor's source is an adult in good health. V is TRBV2 and J is TRBJ1-1; TRBD1 might be the D (6 bases). This specimen consisted of peripheral blood, obtained on day 0 of AZD1222 vaccination. The CDR3 protein is CASSEALRGTEAFF. The CDR3 DNA reads as TGTGCCAGCAGTGAAGCGCTCAGGGGCACTGAAGCTTTCTTT.